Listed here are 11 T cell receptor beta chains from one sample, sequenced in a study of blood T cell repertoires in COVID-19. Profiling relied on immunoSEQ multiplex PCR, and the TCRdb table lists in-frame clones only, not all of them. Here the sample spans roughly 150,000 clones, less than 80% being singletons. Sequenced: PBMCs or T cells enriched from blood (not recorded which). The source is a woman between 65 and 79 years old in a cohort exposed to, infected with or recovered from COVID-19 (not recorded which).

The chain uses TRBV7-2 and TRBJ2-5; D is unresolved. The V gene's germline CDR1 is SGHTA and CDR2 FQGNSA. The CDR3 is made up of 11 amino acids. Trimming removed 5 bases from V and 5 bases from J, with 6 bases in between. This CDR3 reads CASSQRETQYF. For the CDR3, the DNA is TGTGCCAGCAGCCAGAGGGAGACCCAGTACTTC.

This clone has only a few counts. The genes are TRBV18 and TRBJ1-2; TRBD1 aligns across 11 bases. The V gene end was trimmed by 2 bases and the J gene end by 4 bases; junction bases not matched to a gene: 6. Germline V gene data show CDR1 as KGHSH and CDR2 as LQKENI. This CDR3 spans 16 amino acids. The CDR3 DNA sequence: TGTGCCAGCTCACCAGCATCCGGGACAGGGGGCTATGGCTACACCTTC. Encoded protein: CASSPASGTGGYGYTF.

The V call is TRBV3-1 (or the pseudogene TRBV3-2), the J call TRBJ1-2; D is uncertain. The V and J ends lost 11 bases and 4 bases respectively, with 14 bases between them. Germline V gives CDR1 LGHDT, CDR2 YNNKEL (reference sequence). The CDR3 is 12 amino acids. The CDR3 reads CAEGEGSYGYTF. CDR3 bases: TGTGCCGAGGGAGAGGGAAGCTATGGCTACACCTTC.

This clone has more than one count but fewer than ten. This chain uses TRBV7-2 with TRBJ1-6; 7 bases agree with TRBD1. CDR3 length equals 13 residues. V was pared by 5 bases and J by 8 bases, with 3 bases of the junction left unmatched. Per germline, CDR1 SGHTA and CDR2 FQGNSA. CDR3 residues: CASSLDRDSPLHF. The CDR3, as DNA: TGTGCCAGCAGCCTAGACAGGGATTCACCCCTCCACTTT.

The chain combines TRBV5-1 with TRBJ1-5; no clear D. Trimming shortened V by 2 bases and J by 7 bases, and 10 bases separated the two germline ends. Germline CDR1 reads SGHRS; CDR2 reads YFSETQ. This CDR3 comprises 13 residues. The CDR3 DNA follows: TGCGCCAGCAGCTTTGAGGGTAACCAGCCCCAGCATTTT. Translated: CASSFEGNQPQHF.

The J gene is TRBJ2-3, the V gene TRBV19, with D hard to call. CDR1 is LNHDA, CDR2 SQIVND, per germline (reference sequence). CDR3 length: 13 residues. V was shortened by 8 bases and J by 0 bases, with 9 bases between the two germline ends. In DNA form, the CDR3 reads TGTGCCAGTCTAGTCCCTAGCACAGATACGCAGTATTTT. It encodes CASLVPSTDTQYF.

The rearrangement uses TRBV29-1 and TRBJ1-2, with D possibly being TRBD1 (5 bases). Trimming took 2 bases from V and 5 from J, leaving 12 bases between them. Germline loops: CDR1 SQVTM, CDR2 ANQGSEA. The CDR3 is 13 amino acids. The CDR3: CSVESPGRYGYTF. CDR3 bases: TGCAGCGTTGAATCGCCAGGGAGGTATGGCTACACCTTC.

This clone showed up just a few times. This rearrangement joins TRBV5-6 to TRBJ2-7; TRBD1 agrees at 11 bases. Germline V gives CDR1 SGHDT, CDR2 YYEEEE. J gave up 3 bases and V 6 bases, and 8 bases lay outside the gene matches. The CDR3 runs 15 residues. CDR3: CASTPGTGGHYEQYF. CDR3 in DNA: TGTGCCAGCACCCCTGGGACAGGGGGGCACTACGAGCAGTACTTC.

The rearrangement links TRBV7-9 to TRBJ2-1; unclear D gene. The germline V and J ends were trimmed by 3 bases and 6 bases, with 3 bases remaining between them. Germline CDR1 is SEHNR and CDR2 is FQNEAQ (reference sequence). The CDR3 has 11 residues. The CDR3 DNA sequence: TGTGCCAGCAGCTTCAGCAATGAGCAGTTCTTC. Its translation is CASSFSNEQFF. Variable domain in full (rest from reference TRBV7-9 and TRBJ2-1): DTGVSQNPRHKITKRGQNVTFRCDPISEHNRLYWYRQTLGQGPEFLTYFQNEAQLEKSRLLSDRFSAERPKGSFSTLEIQRTEQGDSAMYLCASSFSNEQFFGPGTRLTVL.

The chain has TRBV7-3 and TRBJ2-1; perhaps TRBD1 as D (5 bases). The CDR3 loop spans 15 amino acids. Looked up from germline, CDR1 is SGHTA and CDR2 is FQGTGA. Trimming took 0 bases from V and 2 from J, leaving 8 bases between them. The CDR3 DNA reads TGTGCCAGCAGCTTAACCAGGGAAACCTACAATGAGCAGTTCTTC. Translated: CASSLTRETYNEQFF.

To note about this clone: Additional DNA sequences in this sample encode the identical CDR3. The DNA for the CDR3 is TGTGCCAGCAGTTCCAACAATGAGCAGTTCTTC. This translates into CASSSNNEQFF. The chain combines TRBV28 with TRBJ2-1, with unresolved D. The CDR3 consists of 11 residues. Between the trimmed V and J ends, which lost 4 bases and 5 bases, there was a span of 3 bases. The germline V gene encodes CDR1 MDHEN and CDR2 SYDVKM.